This T cell receptor (beta chain) comes out of a study of identical twins. Study observations and caveats: Alpha sequences that were out-of-frame and twin-shared showed an excess of low generation probability. Its conclusions, products of cross-sectional statistical analysis, did not come from following the same donors.

TCRdb re-derived calls from the 5' RACE reads in MiXCR, one entry per CDR3 protein. The data hold around 220,000 distinct CDR3 sequences, with about 14% observed a single time. In every case, the donor was a healthy Caucasian. The CDR3 length is 16 residues. The germline V gene has CDR1 SGHRS and CDR2 YFSETQ. The ends lost 1 base at V and 2 bases at J; junction bases unmatched: 6. The table lists this clonotype with a few counts. Its cognate antigen is unknown. The clonotype comes from a woman under 30 in good health. This chain uses TRBV5-1 with TRBJ1-5; TRBD1 matches 7 bases. The specimen was memory (CD45RO+) T cells sorted from blood. CDR3 region: CASSLQPGGRNQPQHF. As DNA, the CDR3 is TGCGCCAGCAGCTTGCAGCCAGGGGGTCGCAATCAGCCCCAGCATTTT.